This TCR beta chain was obtained from a study of blood T cell repertoires in COVID-19. CDR1 and CDR2 from the germline V gene are SEHNR and FQNEAQ (reference sequence). This CDR3 comprises 14 residues. V dropped 0 bases and J dropped 7 bases, with 13 bases sitting between them. Measured with immunoSEQ multiplex PCR; TCRdb has only the in-frame clones, and not every one. The sample records around 100,000 clones, approximately 87% being singletons. This clone has only a few counts. Source material: peripheral blood. This sequence originates from a human donor in a cohort sampled during active COVID-19. The chain uses TRBV7-9 and TRBJ2-7; possibly TRBD2 for D (5 bases). The CDR3 DNA reads TGTGCCAGCAGCTTAGCTGCGGATTCGGGGGAGCAGTACTTC. Translated, it gives CASSLAADSGEQYF.